One sample yielded the 30 T cell receptor beta chains listed below, sequenced in a study of cytomegalovirus exposure and HLA in healthy donors. The PCR contained 60 Vbeta and 13 Jbeta primers. Libraries were prepared by immunoSEQ multiplex PCR; TCRdb keeps only in-frame clonotypes and omits some of them. Here the sample spans fewer than 150,000 clones, roughly four fifths being singletons. Sequencing was done on a sample of PBMCs. Receptors originate from a woman in her fifties or sixties in good health and CMV-seronegative.

CDR3: CASSSTAGGDNSPLHF. Here the CDR3 DNA reads TGTGCCAGCAGTTCGACCGCAGGGGGAGATAATTCACCCCTCCACTTT. V and J are TRBV6-5 and TRBJ1-6, with 7 positions matching TRBD1. The germline CDR1 and CDR2 sequences are MNHEY and SVGAGI. The CDR3 runs to 16 residues. Trimming at V came to 4 bases and at J to 5 bases, leaving 8 bases not matched to a gene.

This chain uses TRBV15 with TRBJ1-1; D not resolved. V lost 0 bases, J lost 4 bases, and 9 bases lay in between. Looked up from germline, CDR1 is LNHNV and CDR2 is YYDKDF (reference sequence). The CDR3 totals 14 residues. CDR3 DNA: TGTGCCACCAGCAGAGATTGGGGAGTCACTGAAGCTTTCTTT. Encoded protein: CATSRDWGVTEAFF.

This clone was counted a single time. The V call is TRBV7-3, the J call TRBJ2-2, with D possibly TRBD1 on 7 matching bases. Trimming cost V 5 bases and J 4 bases, with 14 bases left between them. CDR3 length equals 15 residues. Germline CDR1 reads SGHTA; CDR2 reads FQGTGA. Written as DNA, the CDR3 is TGTGCCAGCAGCCCCCGACAGGGAGGCACCGGGGAGCTGTTTTTT. This translates into CASSPRQGGTGELFF.

This sequence joins TRBV5-5 and TRBJ1-4; D perhaps matches TRBD1 (5 bases). The germline CDR1 and CDR2 sequences are SGHKS and YYEKEE (reference sequence). CDR3 length equals 15 residues. Between the trimmed V and J ends, which lost 2 bases and 8 bases, there was a span of 16 bases. The CDR3 loop is CASSFYSGREEKLFF. DNA for the CDR3: TGTGCCAGCAGCTTCTACTCGGGCAGGGAAGAAAAACTGTTTTTT.

The chain joins TRBV30 to TRBJ2-3; 9 bases line up with TRBD2. CDR3 length: 16 residues. V dropped 0 bases and J dropped 2; count of bases not matched to a gene: 6. Germline V gene sequence: CDR1 GTSNPN, CDR2 SVGIG (reference sequence). CDR3 amino acids: CAWSVISGGNTDTQYF. CDR3 DNA: TGTGCCTGGAGTGTGATTAGCGGGGGAAACACAGATACGCAGTATTTT.

The chain is built from TRBV19 and TRBJ2-7, with D perhaps matching TRBD1 (5 bases). Trimming pared 6 bases from V and 1 base from J, leaving 10 bases between. The germline V gene has CDR1 LNHDA and CDR2 SQIVND (reference sequence). The CDR3 runs 13 residues. CDR3 protein: CASSLDISYEQYF. The CDR3 region has the DNA TGTGCCAGTAGCCTGGACATTTCCTACGAGCAGTACTTC.

This chain connects TRBV18 to TRBJ1-6, with D perhaps matching TRBD1 (6 bases). This CDR3 is 16 amino acids long. Germline assignment: CDR1 KGHSH and CDR2 LQKENI. Trimming stripped 2 bases from V and 6 bases from J, with 14 bases between. CDR3 DNA: TGTGCCAGCTCACCATTCTTACAGGGACCTAATTCACCCCTCCACTTT. Translating gives CASSPFLQGPNSPLHF.

The J gene is TRBJ2-7, the V gene TRBV7-9, with a tentative D call TRBD2 (5 bases). CDR3 size: 13 residues. Trimming cost V 0 bases and J 3 bases, with 6 bases left between them. Germline CDR1 reads SEHNR; CDR2 reads FQNEAQ (reference sequence). As DNA, the CDR3 is TGTGCCAGCAGCTTAGCTGGGAGCTACGAGCAGTACTTC. Translation: CASSLAGSYEQYF.

The rearrangement links TRBV27 to TRBJ1-6; 7 bases agree with TRBD1. Unmatched junction bases numbered 7, after V lost 3 bases and J lost 8 bases. The length of the CDR3 is 15 residues. Germline V lookup: CDR1 MNHEY, CDR2 SMNVEV (reference sequence). CDR3 nucleotide sequence: TGTGCCAGCAGTTTGACGGGGGACAGCTATTCACCCCTCCACTTT. Translating it yields CASSLTGDSYSPLHF.

This chain connects TRBV18 to TRBJ1-4, with D possibly matching TRBD1 (5 bases). The CDR3 sequence is 15 residues long. V was cut by 3 bases and J by 2 bases, with 10 bases left in between. CDR1 and CDR2 (germline): KGHSH, LQKENI. The CDR3 here is CASSPAGGTNEKLFF. DNA of the CDR3: TGTGCCAGCTCACCGGCCGGGGGTACTAATGAAAAACTGTTTTTT.

The CDR3 spells CASSLGDRGNNEKLFF. CDR3 coding DNA: TGTGCCAGCAGCTTAGGGGACAGGGGGAATAATGAAAAACTGTTTTTT. The chain links TRBV7-2 to TRBJ1-4; 11 nucleotides align to TRBD1. The germline CDR1 and CDR2 sequences are SGHTA and FQGNSA. V was clipped by 1 base and J by 4 bases; unmatched bases: 2. CDR3 length: 16 residues.

The rearrangement joins TRBV14 to TRBJ2-5; D gene unclear. The CDR3 sequence is 13 residues long. The germline V and J ends were trimmed by 4 bases and 5 bases, with 11 bases remaining between them. Germline V gives CDR1 SGHDN, CDR2 FVKESK. The CDR3 is CASSRSALETQYF. As DNA, the CDR3 is TGTGCCAGCAGCCGCTCAGCGTTGGAGACCCAGTACTTC.

This clone was counted only a few times. The chain recombines TRBV2 with TRBJ2-7, with D possibly being TRBD1 (6 bases). Trimming removed 2 bases from V and 5 bases from J, with 7 bases in between. This CDR3 region has 12 residues. Germline CDR1 and CDR2: SNHLY and FYNNEI. The CDR3: CASSENRDEQYF. For the CDR3, the DNA is TGTGCCAGCAGTGAAAACAGGGACGAGCAGTACTTC.

This chain connects TRBV14 to TRBJ2-5; D is perhaps TRBD2 (6 bases). The germline V and J ends were trimmed by 0 bases and 5 bases, with 10 bases remaining between them. Per the germline V gene, CDR1 is SGHDN and CDR2 is FVKESK. This CDR3 region has 14 residues. The CDR3 nucleotides are TGTGCCAGCAGCCAAGACCCTAGCGCGGAGACCCAGTACTTC. Translating gives CASSQDPSAETQYF.

The chain carries TRBV6-6 and TRBJ1-5; no definite D call. V lost 2 bases, J lost 6 bases, and 8 bases lay in between. CDR1 MNHNY and CDR2 SVGAGI come from the germline V gene (reference sequence). The CDR3 is 13 residues long. DNA for the CDR3: TGTGCCAGCAGTTACGCTGCAGGTCAGCCCCAGCATTTT. Its protein product is CASSYAAGQPQHF.

This clone was counted between two and nine times. V usage is TRBV6-5 and J usage is TRBJ2-1; D is unresolved. This CDR3 comprises 11 residues. The germline V and J ends were trimmed by 2 bases and 11 bases, with 7 bases remaining between them. From germline, CDR1 is MNHEY and CDR2 SVGAGI. The CDR3 loop reads CASSYLQKQFF. The CDR3 nucleotides are TGTGCCAGCAGTTACCTTCAGAAGCAGTTCTTC.

This chain uses TRBV5-1 with TRBJ1-6; D is uncertain. V was clipped by 0 bases and J by 7 bases, with 5 bases between them. Germline lookup yields CDR1 SGHRS and CDR2 YFSETQ. The CDR3 consists of 13 residues. The CDR3 protein is CASSLAENSPLHF. Here the CDR3 DNA reads TGCGCCAGCAGCTTGGCCGAGAATTCACCCCTCCACTTT.

This clone was found once. This chain connects TRBV18 to TRBJ2-5; no clear D gene. This CDR3 comprises 13 residues. Germline CDR1 is KGHSH and CDR2 is LQKENI. V lost 2 bases, J lost 4 bases, and 8 bases lay in between. CDR3 sequence reads: CASSPSPSETQYF. The CDR3 coding sequence is TGTGCCAGCTCACCATCCCCGTCAGAGACCCAGTACTTC.

The chain carries TRBV4-3 and TRBJ2-1; 8 bases line up with TRBD1. Germline CDR1 LGHNA, CDR2 YSLEER. V gave up 0 bases and J gave up 8 bases; unmatched junction bases: 12. The CDR3 totals 17 residues. CDR3 coding DNA: TGCGCCAGCAGCCAAGATAGGAGGACAGGGCAGTCACATGAGCAGTTCTTC. It codes for CASSQDRRTGQSHEQFF.

The V and J genes are TRBV4-2 and TRBJ1-3, with D tentatively TRBD1 (5 bases). CDR1 and CDR2 from the germline V gene are LGHNA and YNFKEQ. The CDR3 covers 17 residues. V lost 0 bases, J lost 0 bases, and 12 bases lay in between. The DNA for the CDR3 is TGTGCCAGCAGCCAAGACTTCTGGGGCCTCTCTGGAAACACCATATATTTT. Its protein is CASSQDFWGLSGNTIYF.

V is TRBV19 and J is TRBJ2-2; possibly TRBD1 for D (5 bases). This CDR3 contains 16 residues. Trimming left V 7 bases short and J 0 bases short, with 15 bases between. The germline V gene encodes CDR1 LNHDA and CDR2 SQIVND (reference sequence). CDR3 nucleotide sequence: TGTGCCAGTATCCTGATGTGGACACCGAACACCGGGGAGCTGTTTTTT. This codes for CASILMWTPNTGELFF.

On this clone: One end of the junction fails to match germline, which may point to a read error. The chain uses TRBV7-7 and TRBJ2-5; D not certain. Germline lookup yields CDR1 SSHAT and CDR2 FNYEAQ (reference sequence). This CDR3 contains 15 residues. As DNA, the CDR3 is TGTGCTAGCAGCCCTTATATCGAACTCCAAGAGACCCAGTACTTC. This sequence encodes CASSPYIELQETQYF.

The V gene is TRBV7-2, the J gene TRBJ1-1, with TRBD1 identical over 7 bases. Germline V gives CDR1 SGHTA, CDR2 FQGNSA. This CDR3 contains 14 residues. V dropped 5 bases and J dropped 5; count of bases not matched to a gene: 8. CDR3 in amino acids: CASSRATGETEAFF. Written as DNA, the CDR3 is TGTGCCAGCAGCCGAGCTACAGGGGAAACTGAAGCTTTCTTT.

The chain has TRBV29-1 and TRBJ2-5, with D perhaps TRBD1 (5 bases). Trimming removed 3 bases from V and 2 bases from J, with 13 bases in between. The germline gives CDR1 SQVTM, CDR2 ANQGSEA. The CDR3 is made up of 14 amino acids. Here the CDR3 reads CSVDRSGQQETQYF. CDR3 DNA sequence: TGCAGCGTTGATCGGTCAGGGCAACAAGAGACCCAGTACTTC.

A single count supports this clone. The rearrangement joins TRBV19 to TRBJ1-4, with TRBD1 matching 7 bases. Trimming at V came to 3 bases and at J to 7 bases, leaving 11 bases not matched to a gene. The CDR3 runs to 16 residues. Germline-derived CDR1 and CDR2 are LNHDA and SQIVND (reference sequence). The CDR3 DNA is TGTGCCAGTAGTATTAGGGGGCGCGGGTTCGGTGAAAAACTGTTTTTT. Translating gives CASSIRGRGFGEKLFF.

The chain employs TRBV7-9 and TRBJ1-3, with D uncertain. In germline, CDR1 is SEHNR, CDR2 FQNEAQ (reference sequence). Deletions cut 3 bases from V and 4 bases from J, with 13 bases between. The CDR3 runs 15 residues. CDR3 sequence: CASSFVGGLGNTIYF. The CDR3, as DNA: TGTGCCAGCAGCTTTGTTGGAGGGTTAGGAAACACCATATATTTT.

The CDR3: CASSLQGDEQYF. The CDR3, as DNA: TGTGCCAGCAGTCTACAGGGTGACGAGCAGTACTTC. This chain uses TRBV6-1 with TRBJ2-7, with D possibly being TRBD1 (6 bases). V was shortened by 5 bases and J by 5 bases, with 10 bases between the two germline ends. Germline CDR1 MNHNS, CDR2 SASEGT. This CDR3 spans 12 amino acids.

The V gene is TRBV11-2, the J gene TRBJ1-2; D gene uncertain. CDR1 and CDR2 (germline): SGHAT, FQNNGV. V lost 1 base and J 4 bases, leaving 10 bases between the germline ends. The CDR3 runs 14 residues. CDR3 bases: TGTGCCAGCAGCTTAGGGGCGGGTTCCTATGGCTACACCTTC. Translated: CASSLGAGSYGYTF.

On this clone itself: Additional DNA sequences in this sample encode the identical CDR3. V usage is TRBV20-1 and J usage is TRBJ2-7, with D possibly TRBD1 on 5 matching bases. From germline, CDR1 is DFQATT and CDR2 SNEGSKA (reference sequence). The germline V and J ends were trimmed by 4 bases and 3 bases, with 7 bases remaining between them. The CDR3 has 11 amino acids. In DNA, the CDR3 is TGCAGTGCTAATCAGGGCTACGAGCAGTACTTC. It specifies CSANQGYEQYF.

This chain links TRBV4-3 with TRBJ1-6; TRBD1 agrees at 8 bases. The CDR3 covers 16 residues. With 0 bases clipped from V and 9 bases from J, the junction kept 7 bases outside the gene matches. Germline V gives CDR1 LGHNA, CDR2 YSLEER. The CDR3 sequence is CASSQELFRGLSPLHF. The CDR3, as DNA: TGCGCCAGCAGCCAAGAACTCTTCAGGGGGCTTTCACCCCTCCACTTT.